This T cell receptor (beta chain) was recorded in a study of T cells in Graves' hyperthyroidism and ophthalmopathy. Per the germline V gene, CDR1 is LGHDT and CDR2 is YNNKEL (reference sequence). This CDR3 spans 13 amino acids. V was trimmed by 4 bases and J by 8 bases, leaving 14 bases between them. Cells are PBMCs isolated from more than 8.5 ml of fresh blood. This clonotype was counted at least ten times. Amplified regions were TCR beta CDR3 sequences from RNA transcripts. The primer set for the first-round RT-PCR of the TCR CDR3 was HTBI. MiXCR, run by TCRdb on the multiplex PCR reads, gives a single entry per CDR3 protein. This table has 500,000 to 750,000 distinct CDR3 sequences, less than 20% appearing once.

This receptor was identified in a woman aged 25 to 45 with Graves' hyperthyroidism. The sequencing input was blood. The rearrangement uses TRBV3-1 and TRBJ1-1; D is unresolved. The CDR3 bases are TGTGCCAGCAGCCCCCAAGAGGGCATCGAAGCTTTCTTT. It encodes CASSPQEGIEAFF.